These T cell receptor beta chains were read from a single sample in a study of T cell responses to AZD1222 COVID-19 vaccine. TCRdb's copy holds only in-frame clones and misses some; the assay was immunoSEQ multiplex PCR. The top ten hold roughly 4.7% of the sample, which has 120,000 to 150,000 clones, around 90% seen once. This specimen consisted of peripheral blood, obtained on day 0 of AZD1222 vaccination. These receptors all stem from an adult in good health. CDR3s include the opening cysteine and the closing phenylalanine or tryptophan. Fields, in order: clone size, D gene, J gene, V gene, CDR3 protein, CDR3 DNA. D genes are given only for firm matches. Size tells how often a clone was seen (once, few, many) or the class of an expanded clone, and some rows leave it out.

>once|TRBD2|TRBJ2-1|TRBV6-5
CASFSGSVYNEQFF
TGTGCCAGCTTTAGCGGGAGTGTCTACAATGAGCAGTTCTTC
>NA|NA|TRBJ2-5|TRBV7-9
CASSLGGRWGETQYF
TGTGCCAGCAGCTTAGGAGGGAGATGGGGGGAGACCCAGTACTTC
>NA|NA|TRBJ2-1|TRBV6-5
CASRYSNEQFF
TGTGCCAGCAGGTACTCAAATGAGCAGTTCTTC
>NA|NA|TRBJ1-2|TRBV6-6
CASRSGRGGYTF
TGTGCCAGCAGATCAGGAAGGGGTGGCTACACCTTC
>NA|NA|TRBJ1-2|TRBV30
CAWSPTGSYGYTF
TGTGCCTGGAGCCCCACGGGGAGCTATGGCTACACCTTC
>NA|NA|TRBJ1-2|TRBV28
CASSTTPTNYGYTF
TGTGCCAGCAGTACGACTCCGACTAACTATGGCTACACCTTC
>NA|NA|TRBJ2-7|TRBV19
CASSDGPGANYEQYF
TGTGCCAGTAGTGATGGGCCTGGGGCTAACTACGAGCAGTACTTC
>NA|TRBD1|TRBJ1-3|TRBV3-1/TRBV3-2
CASSQWTGHAGNTIYF
TGTGCCAGCAGCCAATGGACAGGGCACGCTGGAAACACCATATATTTT
>NA|NA|TRBJ1-5|TRBV19
CASREGGWTDPIPSNQPQHF
TGTGCCAGTAGGGAAGGCGGATGGACAGACCCTATCCCCTCCAATCAGCCCCAGCATTTT
>NA|NA|TRBJ1-1|TRBV7-9
CASSSSIGGLNTEAFF
TGTGCCAGCAGCTCCTCCATTGGGGGGCTGAACACTGAAGCTTTCTTT
>NA|NA|TRBJ2-7|TRBV7-3
CASSLSSVNEQYF
TGTGCCAGCAGCTTAAGTTCTGTGAACGAGCAGTACTTC
>NA|TRBD2|TRBJ2-3|TRBV28
CASTPRGGTSGSGITDTQYF
TGTGCCAGTACCCCAAGGGGTGGGACTAGCGGGAGTGGTATCACAGATACGCAGTATTTT
>NA|NA|TRBJ2-7|TRBV5-1
CASSPRFSGYEQYF
TGCGCCAGCAGCCCCCGGTTCTCAGGCTACGAGCAGTACTTC
>NA|NA|TRBJ1-1|TRBV19
CASSITGGTTEAFF
TGTGCCAGTAGTATAACCGGGGGCACGACTGAAGCTTTCTTT
>NA|TRBD2|TRBJ2-3|TRBV5-1
CASSWGTSGSDTQYF
TGCGCCAGCAGCTGGGGGACTAGCGGATCAGATACGCAGTATTTT
>NA|NA|TRBJ2-2|TRBV19
CASSIGPGAGELFF
TGTGCCAGTAGTATAGGTCCGGGAGCCGGGGAGCTGTTTTTT
>NA|TRBD2|TRBJ2-1|TRBV19
CATKGGTSGRGREQFF
TGTGCCACTAAGGGGGGGACTAGCGGGAGAGGGAGGGAGCAGTTCTTC
>NA|NA|TRBJ2-2|TRBV28
CASSLIRAANTGELFF
TGTGCCAGCAGTTTAATCCGGGCAGCGAACACCGGGGAGCTGTTTTTT
>NA|NA|TRBJ1-1|TRBV6-5
CASSKTFRAEAFF
TGTGCCAGCAGTAAGACCTTTCGGGCTGAAGCTTTCTTT
>NA|NA|TRBJ2-2|TRBV5-1
CASSFRGGHTGELFF
TGCGCCAGCAGCTTCCGAGGTGGTCACACCGGGGAGCTGTTTTTT
>few|TRBD2|TRBJ2-7|TRBV4-1
CASSQYASGSSHEQYF
TGCGCCAGCAGCCAATACGCTAGCGGGAGTTCCCACGAGCAGTACTTC
>NA|TRBD2|TRBJ2-7|TRBV18
CASSPRLAGSSYEQYF
TGTGCCAGCTCACCGAGACTAGCGGGAAGCTCCTACGAGCAGTACTTC
>few|NA|TRBJ1-5|TRBV6-2/TRBV6-3
CASSYPGPQHF
TGTGCCAGCAGTTACCCAGGGCCCCAGCATTTT